The 9 T cell receptor beta chains listed next were all sequenced from one sample in a study of cytomegalovirus exposure and HLA in healthy donors. The PCR ran on 60 Vbeta and 13 Jbeta primers. Clones were sequenced by immunoSEQ multiplex PCR, and TCRdb holds only the in-frame ones, with some missing. The table lists approximately 150,000 clones. Sequenced material: PBMCs. These receptors were collected from a woman aged 40-49 years in good health and CMV-seronegative.

V gene TRBV6-5 combines with J gene TRBJ2-6, with D possibly TRBD1 on 5 matching bases. Germline CDR1 is MNHEY and CDR2 is SVGAGI. The CDR3 consists of 15 residues. Trimming pared 8 bases from V and 2 bases from J, leaving 13 bases between. This chain's CDR3 is CASPPQGAGANVLTF. Written as DNA, the CDR3 is TGTGCCAGCCCCCCCCAAGGGGCTGGGGCCAACGTCCTGACTTTC.

V and J are TRBV11-2 and TRBJ2-7; 10 bases line up with TRBD1. V lost 5 bases and J lost 1; bases outside the gene matches: 11. Germline CDR1 and CDR2: SGHAT and FQNNGV. The CDR3 is made up of 17 amino acids. CDR3 loop: CASSAQMGQGISYEQYF. Written as DNA, the CDR3 is TGTGCCAGCAGCGCACAGATGGGACAGGGGATATCCTACGAGCAGTACTTC.

The chain has TRBV10-3 and TRBJ1-4; perhaps TRBD1 as D (5 bases). From germline, CDR1 is ENHRY and CDR2 SYGVKD. This CDR3 region has 15 residues. Between the trimmed V and J ends, which lost 3 bases and 10 bases, there was a span of 18 bases. The CDR3 coding sequence is TGTGCCATCAGTGATAGTAAACAGGACCGTCTAAAACTGTTTTTT. Translating gives CAISDSKQDRLKLFF.

The CDR3 DNA follows: TGCGCCAGCAGAACACAGGGGGCCTCGTCAAACACCATATATTTT. Residues: CASRTQGASSNTIYF. The rearrangement joins TRBV5-1 to TRBJ1-3; TRBD1 matches 9 bases. Germline V gene lookup returns CDR1 SGHRS and CDR2 YFSETQ. This CDR3 region has 15 residues. J gave up 6 bases and V 5 bases, and 9 bases lay outside the gene matches.

CDR3 nucleotides: TGTGCCAGCAGTTACATGACAGGGGTCAAAAACATTCAGTACTTC. It yields the protein CASSYMTGVKNIQYF. V gene TRBV6-5 combines with J gene TRBJ2-4; TRBD1 aligns across 8 bases. Germline CDR1 is MNHEY and CDR2 is SVGAGI. V shed 2 bases and J 3 bases; nucleotides not matched to a gene: 3. This CDR3 has 15 residues.

The CDR3 nucleotides are TGCGCCAGCAGCGAGACTCAGGGATCCAAAAACATTCAGTACTTC. Amino acid sequence: CASSETQGSKNIQYF. The chain recombines TRBV5-1 with TRBJ2-4, with D perhaps matching TRBD1 (5 bases). V was clipped by 4 bases and J by 2 bases, with 13 bases between them. CDR3 length: 15 amino acids. Germline-derived CDR1 and CDR2 are SGHRS and YFSETQ.

As for this clone: This sample includes further DNA sequences coding for the same CDR3. The V gene is TRBV6-5, the J gene TRBJ1-2; 9 positions match TRBD1. The CDR3 is 14 amino acids. Germline CDR1 MNHEY, CDR2 SVGAGI. V lost 0 bases, J lost 5 bases, and 1 base stayed unmatched. The CDR3 DNA sequence: TGTGCCAGCAGTTACTCGGACAGGGGTTATGGCTACACCTTC. This codes for CASSYSDRGYGYTF.

The chain recombines TRBV5-1 with TRBJ2-7; 7 bases line up with TRBD1. V lost 2 bases to trimming and J lost 2 bases; unmatched junction nucleotides: 4. This CDR3 is built from 14 residues. Per germline, CDR1 SGHRS and CDR2 YFSETQ. The CDR3 nucleotides read TGCGCCAGCAGCTTCGGGACAGAACCCTACGAGCAGTACTTC. It translates to CASSFGTEPYEQYF.

The chain uses TRBV21-1 and TRBJ2-7; TRBD1 was called by the table and not checked on the DNA. TRBV21-1 has pseudogene status. This CDR3 has 15 residues. The CDR3 loop reads CASSKVGTEPYEQYV. The CDR3 nucleotides read TGTGCCAGCAGCAAAGTAGGAACAGAACCTTACGAGCAGTACGTC.